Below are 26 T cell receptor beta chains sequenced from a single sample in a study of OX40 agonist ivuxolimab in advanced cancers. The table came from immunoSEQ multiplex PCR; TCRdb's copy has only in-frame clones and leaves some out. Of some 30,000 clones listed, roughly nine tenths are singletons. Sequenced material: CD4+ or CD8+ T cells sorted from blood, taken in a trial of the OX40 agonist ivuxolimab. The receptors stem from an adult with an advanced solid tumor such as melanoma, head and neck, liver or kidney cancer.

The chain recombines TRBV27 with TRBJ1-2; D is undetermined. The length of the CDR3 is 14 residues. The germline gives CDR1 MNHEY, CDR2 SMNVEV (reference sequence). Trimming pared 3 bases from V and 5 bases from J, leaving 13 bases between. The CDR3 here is CASSFSHSTYGYTF. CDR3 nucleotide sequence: TGTGCCAGCAGTTTTTCGCACAGCACATATGGCTACACCTTC.

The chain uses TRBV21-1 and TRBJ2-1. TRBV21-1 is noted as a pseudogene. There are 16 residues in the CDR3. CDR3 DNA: TGTGCCAGCAGCATTTATACATGGCGATACTACAATGAGCAGTTCTTC. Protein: CASSIYTWRYYNEQFF.

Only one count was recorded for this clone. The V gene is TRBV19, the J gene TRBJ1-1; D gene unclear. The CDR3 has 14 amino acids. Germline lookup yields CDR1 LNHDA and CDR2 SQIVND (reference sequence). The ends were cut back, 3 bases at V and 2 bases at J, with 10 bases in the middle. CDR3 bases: TGTGCCAGTAGTATGTTGGCTGGCAACACTGAAGCTTTCTTT. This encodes CASSMLAGNTEAFF.

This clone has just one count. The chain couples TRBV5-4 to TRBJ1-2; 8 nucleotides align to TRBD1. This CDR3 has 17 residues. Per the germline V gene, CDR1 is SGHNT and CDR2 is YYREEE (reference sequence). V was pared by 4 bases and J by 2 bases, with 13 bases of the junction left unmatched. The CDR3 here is CASSRGTGFEANYGYTF. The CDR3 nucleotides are TGTGCCAGCAGCCGAGGGACAGGCTTTGAGGCCAACTATGGCTACACCTTC.

The CDR3 sequence is CASSPDTNTEAFF. DNA for the CDR3: TGTGCCAGCAGCCCGGACACGAACACTGAAGCTTTCTTT. The V call is TRBV7-8, the J call TRBJ1-1; TRBD1 is a possible D gene (5 bases). Germline-derived CDR1 and CDR2 are SGHVS and FQNEAQ. CDR3 length: 13 amino acids. Trimming removed 5 bases at V and 1 base at J, with 8 bases between.

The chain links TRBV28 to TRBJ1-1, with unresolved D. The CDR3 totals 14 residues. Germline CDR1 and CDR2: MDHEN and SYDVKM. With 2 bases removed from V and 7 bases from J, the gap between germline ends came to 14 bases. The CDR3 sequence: CASSLAGARVEAFF. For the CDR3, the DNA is TGTGCCAGCAGTTTAGCGGGTGCGCGGGTTGAAGCTTTCTTT.

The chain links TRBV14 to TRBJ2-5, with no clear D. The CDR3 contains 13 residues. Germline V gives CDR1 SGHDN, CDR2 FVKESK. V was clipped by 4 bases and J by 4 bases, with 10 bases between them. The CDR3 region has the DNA TGTGCCAGCAGCCGAGAACCAGGAGAGACCCAGTACTTC. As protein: CASSREPGETQYF. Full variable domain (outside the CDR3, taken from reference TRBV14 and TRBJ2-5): EAGVTQFPSHSVIEKGQTVTLRCDPISGHDNLYWYRRVMGKEIKFLLHFVKESKQDESGMPNNRFLAERTGGTYSTLKVQPAELEDSGVYFCASSREPGETQYFGPGTRLLVL.

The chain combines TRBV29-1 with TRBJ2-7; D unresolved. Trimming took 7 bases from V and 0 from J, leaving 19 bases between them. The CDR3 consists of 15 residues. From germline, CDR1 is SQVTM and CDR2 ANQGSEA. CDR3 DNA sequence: TGCAGCGCTGTAGAAGGGATCCAACTCTCCTACGAGCAGTACTTC. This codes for CSAVEGIQLSYEQYF.

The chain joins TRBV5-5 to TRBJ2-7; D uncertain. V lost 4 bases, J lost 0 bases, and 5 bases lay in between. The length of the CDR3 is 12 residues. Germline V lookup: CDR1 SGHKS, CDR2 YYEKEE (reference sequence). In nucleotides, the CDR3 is TGTGCCAGCAGCCCCAACTCCTACGAGCAGTACTTC. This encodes CASSPNSYEQYF.

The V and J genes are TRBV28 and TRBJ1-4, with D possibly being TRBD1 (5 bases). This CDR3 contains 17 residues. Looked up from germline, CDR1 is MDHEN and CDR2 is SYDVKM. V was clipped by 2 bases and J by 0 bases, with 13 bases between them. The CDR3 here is CASSLAGGVATNEKLFF. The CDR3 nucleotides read TGTGCCAGCAGTTTAGCGGGGGGAGTAGCAACTAATGAAAAACTGTTTTTT. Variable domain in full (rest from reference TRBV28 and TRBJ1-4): DVKVTQSSRYLVKRTGEKVFLECVQDMDHENMFWYRQDPGLGLRLIYFSYDVKMKEKGDIPEGYSVSREKKERFSLILESASTNQTSMYLCASSLAGGVATNEKLFFGSGTQLSVL.

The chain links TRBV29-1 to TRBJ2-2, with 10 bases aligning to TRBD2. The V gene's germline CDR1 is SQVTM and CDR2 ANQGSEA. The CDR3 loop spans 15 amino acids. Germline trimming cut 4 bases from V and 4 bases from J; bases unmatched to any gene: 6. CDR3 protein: CSVAPSGGPTGELFF. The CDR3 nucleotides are TGCAGCGTTGCCCCTAGCGGGGGCCCCACCGGGGAGCTGTTTTTT.

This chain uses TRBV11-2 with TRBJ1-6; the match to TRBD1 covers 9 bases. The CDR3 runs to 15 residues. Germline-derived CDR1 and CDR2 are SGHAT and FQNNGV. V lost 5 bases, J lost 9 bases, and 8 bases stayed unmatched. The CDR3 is CASSPPGQGTSPLHF. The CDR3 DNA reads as TGTGCCAGCAGCCCCCCCGGACAGGGGACTTCACCCCTCCACTTT. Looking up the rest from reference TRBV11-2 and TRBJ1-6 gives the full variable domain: EAGVAQSPRYKIIEKRQSVAFWCNPISGHATLYWYQQILGQGPKLLIQFQNNGVVDDSQLPKDRFSAERLKGVDSTLKIQPAKLEDSAVYLCASSPPGQGTSPLHFGNGTRLTVT.

CDR3 protein: CASSSHGQGGTYGYTF. DNA for the CDR3: TGTGCCAGCTCATCACACGGACAGGGGGGGACCTATGGCTACACCTTC. The V and J genes are TRBV18 and TRBJ1-2; 10 positions match TRBD1. This CDR3 is 16 amino acids long. V trimming: 5 bases; J trimming: 4 bases; junction bases outside the gene matches: 10. Germline V gene lookup returns CDR1 KGHSH and CDR2 LQKENI.

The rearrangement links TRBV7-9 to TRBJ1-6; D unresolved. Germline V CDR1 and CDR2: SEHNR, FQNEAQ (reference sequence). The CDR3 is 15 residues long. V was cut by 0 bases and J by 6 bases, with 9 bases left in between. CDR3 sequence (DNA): TGTGCCAGCAGCTTAGCAGGGTCTGGTAATTCACCCCTCCACTTT. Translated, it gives CASSLAGSGNSPLHF.

CDR3: CASSVSPRVETYEQYF. The DNA for the CDR3 is TGTGCCAGCAGCGTAAGTCCCAGGGTAGAAACCTACGAGCAGTACTTC. The chain combines TRBV9 with TRBJ2-7, with a weak D call TRBD1 (5 bases). Per the germline V gene, CDR1 is SGDLS and CDR2 is YYNGEE. This CDR3 contains 16 residues. V was cut by 1 base and J by 2 bases, with 16 bases left in between.

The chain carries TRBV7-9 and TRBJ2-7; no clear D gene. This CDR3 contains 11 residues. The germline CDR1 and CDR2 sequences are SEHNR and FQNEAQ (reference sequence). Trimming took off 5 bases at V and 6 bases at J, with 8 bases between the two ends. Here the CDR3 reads CASSQFTEQYF. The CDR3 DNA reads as TGTGCCAGCAGCCAATTCACCGAGCAGTACTTC.

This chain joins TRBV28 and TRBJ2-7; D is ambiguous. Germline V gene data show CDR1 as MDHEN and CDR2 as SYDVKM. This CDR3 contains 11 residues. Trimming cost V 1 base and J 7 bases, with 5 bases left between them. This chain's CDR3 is CASSLFREQYF. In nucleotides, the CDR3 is TGTGCCAGCAGTTTATTTCGTGAGCAGTACTTC.

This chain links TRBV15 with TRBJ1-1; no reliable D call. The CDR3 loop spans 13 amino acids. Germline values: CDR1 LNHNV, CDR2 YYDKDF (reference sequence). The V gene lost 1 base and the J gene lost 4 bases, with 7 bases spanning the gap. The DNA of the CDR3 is TGTGCCACCAGCAGAGGCTCCGGCACTGAAGCTTTCTTT. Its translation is CATSRGSGTEAFF.

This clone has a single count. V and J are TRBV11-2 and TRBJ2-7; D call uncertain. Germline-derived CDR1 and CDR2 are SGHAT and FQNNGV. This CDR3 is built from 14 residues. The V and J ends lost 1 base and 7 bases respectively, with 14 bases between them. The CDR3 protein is CASSLGSRRLEQYF. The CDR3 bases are TGTGCCAGCAGCTTAGGGTCCCGGCGTCTGGAGCAGTACTTC.

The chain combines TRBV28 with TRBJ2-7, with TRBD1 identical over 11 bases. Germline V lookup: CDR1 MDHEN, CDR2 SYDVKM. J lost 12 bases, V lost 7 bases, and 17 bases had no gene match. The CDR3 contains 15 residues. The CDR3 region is CASKTGGTGGAYRYF. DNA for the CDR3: TGTGCCAGCAAAACAGGGGGGACAGGGGGTGCGTATCGGTACTTC.

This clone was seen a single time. The CDR3 coding sequence is TGTGCCAGCCGAACAAACAGGGAACAATACTACGAGCAGTACTTC. Protein: CASRTNREQYYEQYF. The genes are TRBV11-3 and TRBJ2-7, with D tentatively TRBD1 (6 bases). Germline values: CDR1 SGHNT, CDR2 YENEEA. This CDR3 contains 15 residues. V was clipped by 8 bases and J by 3 bases, with 20 bases between them.

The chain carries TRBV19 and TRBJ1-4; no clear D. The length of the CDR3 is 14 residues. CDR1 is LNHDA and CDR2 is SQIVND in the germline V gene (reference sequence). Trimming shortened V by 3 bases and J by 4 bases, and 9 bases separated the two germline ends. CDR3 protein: CASSISGFNEKLFF. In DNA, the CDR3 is TGTGCCAGTAGTATTTCGGGATTTAATGAAAAACTGTTTTTT. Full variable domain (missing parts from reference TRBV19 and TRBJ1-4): DGGITQSPKYLFRKEGQNVTLSCEQNLNHDAMYWYRQDPGQGLRLIYYSQIVNDFQKGDIAEGYSVSREKKESFPLTVTSAQKNPTAFYLCASSISGFNEKLFFGSGTQLSVL.

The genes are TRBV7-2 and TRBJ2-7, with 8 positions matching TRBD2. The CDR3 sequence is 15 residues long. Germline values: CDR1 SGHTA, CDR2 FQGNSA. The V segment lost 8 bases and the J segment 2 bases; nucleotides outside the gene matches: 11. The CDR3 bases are TGTGCCAGCGCCAACGGGGCGGGGGGAACCTACGAGCAGTACTTC. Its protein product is CASANGAGGTYEQYF.

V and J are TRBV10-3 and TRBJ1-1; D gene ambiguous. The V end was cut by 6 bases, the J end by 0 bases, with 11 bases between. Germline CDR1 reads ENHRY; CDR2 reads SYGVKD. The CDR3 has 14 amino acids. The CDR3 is CAIRTRALNTEAFF. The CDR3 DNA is TGTGCCATCAGAACGAGGGCCCTGAACACTGAAGCTTTCTTT.

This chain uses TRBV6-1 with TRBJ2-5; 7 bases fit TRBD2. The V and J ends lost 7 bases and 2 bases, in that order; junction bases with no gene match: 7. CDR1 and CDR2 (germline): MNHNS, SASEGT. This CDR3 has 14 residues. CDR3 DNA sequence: TGTGCCAGCAAGGCCAGCGGGGTTCAAGAGACCCAGTACTTC. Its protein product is CASKASGVQETQYF.

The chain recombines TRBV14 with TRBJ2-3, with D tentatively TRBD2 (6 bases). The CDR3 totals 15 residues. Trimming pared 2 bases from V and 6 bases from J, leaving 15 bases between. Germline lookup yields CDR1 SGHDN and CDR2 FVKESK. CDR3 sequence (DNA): TGTGCCAGCAGCCAACGGACCTCTCGGGGGGATACGCAGTATTTT. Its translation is CASSQRTSRGDTQYF.